This TCR beta chain was profiled in a study of cytomegalovirus exposure and HLA in healthy donors. In the study overall: A preliminary data release comprised 80 million to 95 million unique TCRs obtained from HLA-typed donors. Findings and caveats of the study: An analysis that came later showed most CMV-associated TCR beta chains appearing HLA-restricted.

At collection, donors were nominally healthy, but unrecorded immune exposures were probable. The J segment lost 9 bases and the V segment lost 4 bases, leaving 15 bases of the junction unmatched. The CDR3 runs to 16 residues. Looked up from germline, CDR1 is LGHNA and CDR2 is YSLEER. PCR employed 60 Vbeta and 13 Jbeta primers. The method was immunoSEQ multiplex PCR; TCRdb's version includes in-frame clones alone and lacks a portion of them. The sample carries approximately 190,000 clones, 80% to 85% recorded once. On this clone: What it binds is not known.

The source of this sequence is a young woman in good health and CMV-seronegative. The chain has TRBV4-3 and TRBJ2-1; TRBD2 aligns across 7 bases. The specimen was PBMCs. As DNA, the CDR3 is TGCGCCAGCAGCCCAGCATACCTAGCGGAGGCGGGTGAGCAGTTCTTC. This codes for CASSPAYLAEAGEQFF.